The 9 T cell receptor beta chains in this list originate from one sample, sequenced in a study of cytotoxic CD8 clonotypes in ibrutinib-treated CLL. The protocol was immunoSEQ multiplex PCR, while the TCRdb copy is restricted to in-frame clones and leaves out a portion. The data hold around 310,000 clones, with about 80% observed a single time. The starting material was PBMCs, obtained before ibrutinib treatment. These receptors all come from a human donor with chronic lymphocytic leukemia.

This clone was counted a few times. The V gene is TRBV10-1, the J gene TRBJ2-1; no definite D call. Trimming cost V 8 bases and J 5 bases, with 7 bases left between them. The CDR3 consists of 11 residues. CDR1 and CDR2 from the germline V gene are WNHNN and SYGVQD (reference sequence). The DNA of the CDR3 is TGCGCCAGCTTCAAACACAATGAGCAGTTCTTC. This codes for CASFKHNEQFF.

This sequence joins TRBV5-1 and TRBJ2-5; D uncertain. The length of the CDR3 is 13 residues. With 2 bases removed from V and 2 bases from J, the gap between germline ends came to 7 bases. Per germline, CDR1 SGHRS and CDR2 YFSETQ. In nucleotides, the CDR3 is TGCGCCAGCAGCTTTAGCAGTCAAGAGACCCAGTACTTC. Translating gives CASSFSSQETQYF.

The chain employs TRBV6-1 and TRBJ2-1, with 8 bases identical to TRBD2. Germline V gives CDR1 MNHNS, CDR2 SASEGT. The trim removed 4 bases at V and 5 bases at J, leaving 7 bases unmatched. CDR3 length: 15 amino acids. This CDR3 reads CASSVSSGTHNEQFF. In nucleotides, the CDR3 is TGTGCCAGCAGTGTAAGTAGCGGGACACACAATGAGCAGTTCTTC.

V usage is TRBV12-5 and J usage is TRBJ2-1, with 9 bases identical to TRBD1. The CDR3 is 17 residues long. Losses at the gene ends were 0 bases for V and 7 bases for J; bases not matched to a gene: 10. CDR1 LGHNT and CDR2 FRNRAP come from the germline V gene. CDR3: CASGLVPKGQGINEQFF. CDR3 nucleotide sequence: TGTGCTAGTGGTTTGGTGCCCAAGGGACAGGGTATAAATGAGCAGTTCTTC.

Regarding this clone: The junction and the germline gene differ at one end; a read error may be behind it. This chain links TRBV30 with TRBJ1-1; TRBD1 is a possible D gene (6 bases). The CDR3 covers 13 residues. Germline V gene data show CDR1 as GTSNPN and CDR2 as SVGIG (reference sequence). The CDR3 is CARRGGQATEAFF. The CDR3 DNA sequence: TGTGCCCGGAGAGGGGGGCAGGCTACTGAAGCTTTCTTT.

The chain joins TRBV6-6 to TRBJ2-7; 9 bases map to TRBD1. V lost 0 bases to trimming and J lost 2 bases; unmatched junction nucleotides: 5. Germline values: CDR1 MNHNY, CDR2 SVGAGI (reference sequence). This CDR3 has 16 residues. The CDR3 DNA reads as TGTGCCAGCAGTTACTCATACAGGGGGCGGACCTACGAGCAGTACTTC. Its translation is CASSYSYRGRTYEQYF.

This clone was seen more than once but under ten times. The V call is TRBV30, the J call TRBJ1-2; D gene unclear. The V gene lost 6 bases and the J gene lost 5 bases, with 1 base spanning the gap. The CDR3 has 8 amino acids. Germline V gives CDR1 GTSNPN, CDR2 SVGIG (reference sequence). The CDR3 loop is CACYGYTF. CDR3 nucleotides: TGTGCCTGTTATGGCTACACCTTC.

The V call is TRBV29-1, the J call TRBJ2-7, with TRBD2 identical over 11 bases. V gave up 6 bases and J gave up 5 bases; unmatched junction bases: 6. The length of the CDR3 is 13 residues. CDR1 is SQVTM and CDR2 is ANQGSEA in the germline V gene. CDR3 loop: CSVVTSGIHEQYF. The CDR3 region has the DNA TGCAGCGTAGTGACTAGCGGGATTCACGAGCAGTACTTC.

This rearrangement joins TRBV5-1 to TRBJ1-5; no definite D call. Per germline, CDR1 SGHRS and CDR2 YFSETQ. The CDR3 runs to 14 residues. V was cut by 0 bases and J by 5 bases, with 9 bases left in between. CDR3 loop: CASSLGPEDQPQHF. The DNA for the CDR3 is TGCGCCAGCAGCTTGGGCCCAGAGGATCAGCCCCAGCATTTT. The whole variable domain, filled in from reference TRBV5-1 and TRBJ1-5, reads KAGVTQTPRYLIKTRGQQVTLSCSPISGHRSVSWYQQTPGQGLQFLFEYFSETQRNKGNFPGRFSGRQFSNSRSEMNVSTLELGDSALYLCASSLGPEDQPQHFGDGTRLSIL.